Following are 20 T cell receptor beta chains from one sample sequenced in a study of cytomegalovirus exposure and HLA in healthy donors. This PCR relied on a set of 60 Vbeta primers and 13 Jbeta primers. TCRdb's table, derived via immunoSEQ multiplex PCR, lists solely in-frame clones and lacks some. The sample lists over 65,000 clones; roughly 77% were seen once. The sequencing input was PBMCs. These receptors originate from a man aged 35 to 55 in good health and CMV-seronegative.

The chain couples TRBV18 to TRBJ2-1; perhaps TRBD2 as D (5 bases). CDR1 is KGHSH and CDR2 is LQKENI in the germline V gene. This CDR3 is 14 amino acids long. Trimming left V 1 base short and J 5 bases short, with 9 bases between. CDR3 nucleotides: TGTGCCAGCTCACCACTAGCCGGGGACAATGAGCAGTTCTTC. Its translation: CASSPLAGDNEQFF.

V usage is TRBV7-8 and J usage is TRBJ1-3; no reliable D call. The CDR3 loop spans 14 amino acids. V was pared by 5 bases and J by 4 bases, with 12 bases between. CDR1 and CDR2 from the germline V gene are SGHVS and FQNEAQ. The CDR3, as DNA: TGTGCCAGCAGCCGGGAAATGCGCGGAAACACCATATATTTT. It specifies CASSREMRGNTIYF.

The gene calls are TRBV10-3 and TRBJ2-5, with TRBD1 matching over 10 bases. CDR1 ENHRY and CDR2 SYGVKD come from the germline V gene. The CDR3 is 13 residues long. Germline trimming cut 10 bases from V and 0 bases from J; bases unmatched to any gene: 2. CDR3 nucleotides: TGTGCCACAGGGACAGGGGACCAAGAGACCCAGTACTTC. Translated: CATGTGDQETQYF.

The chain's CDR3 is CASRRREDTSLGAFF. For the CDR3, the DNA is TGTGCCAGCAGGAGACGGGAGGACACATCGCTCGGAGCTTTCTTT. This chain joins TRBV28 and TRBJ1-1, with D maybe TRBD1 (5 bases). Germline V gene data show CDR1 as MDHEN and CDR2 as SYDVKM. The CDR3 length is 15 residues. Trimming removed 6 bases from V and 10 bases from J, with 24 bases in between.

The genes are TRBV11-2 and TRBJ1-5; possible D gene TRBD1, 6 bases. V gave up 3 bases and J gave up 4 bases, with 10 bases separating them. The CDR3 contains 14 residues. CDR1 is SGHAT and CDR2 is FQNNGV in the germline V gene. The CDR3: CASSLGQGNQPQHF. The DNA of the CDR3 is TGTGCCAGCAGCTTGGGGCAGGGGAATCAGCCCCAGCATTTT.

The CDR3, as DNA: TGTGCCTGGAGTATCGGACTAGCGGGCCAAGAGACCCAGTACTTC. Translated, it gives CAWSIGLAGQETQYF. The V and J genes are TRBV30 and TRBJ2-5; TRBD2 matches at 11 bases. The V and J ends lost 2 bases and 1 base, in that order; junction bases with no gene match: 3. CDR3 size: 15 residues. Germline V CDR1 and CDR2: GTSNPN, SVGIG (reference sequence).

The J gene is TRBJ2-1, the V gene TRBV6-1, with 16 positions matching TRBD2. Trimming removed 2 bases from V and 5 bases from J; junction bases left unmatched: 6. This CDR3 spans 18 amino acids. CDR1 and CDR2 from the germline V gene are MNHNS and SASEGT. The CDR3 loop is CASSESMGLAGGDNEQFF. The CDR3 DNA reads TGTGCCAGCAGTGAATCGATGGGACTAGCGGGAGGGGACAATGAGCAGTTCTTC.

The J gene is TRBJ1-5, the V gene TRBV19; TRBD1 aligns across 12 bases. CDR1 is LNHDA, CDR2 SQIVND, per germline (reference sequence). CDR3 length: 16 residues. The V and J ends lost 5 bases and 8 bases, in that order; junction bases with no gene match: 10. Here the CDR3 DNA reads TGTGCCAGTAGTCTGTACGGGACAGGGGGCGGAGAGCCCCAGCATTTT. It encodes CASSLYGTGGGEPQHF.

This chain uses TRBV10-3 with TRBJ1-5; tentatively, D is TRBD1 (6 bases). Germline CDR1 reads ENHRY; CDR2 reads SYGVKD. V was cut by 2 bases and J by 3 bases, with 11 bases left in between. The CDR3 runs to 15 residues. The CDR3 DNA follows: TGTGCCATCAGTGAGGGGAGGGGGACCAATCAGCCCCAGCATTTT. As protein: CAISEGRGTNQPQHF.

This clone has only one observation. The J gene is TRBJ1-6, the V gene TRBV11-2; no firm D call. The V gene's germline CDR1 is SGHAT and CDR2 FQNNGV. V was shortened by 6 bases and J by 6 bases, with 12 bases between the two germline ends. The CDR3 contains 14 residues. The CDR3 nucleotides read TGTGCCAGCAGGCCCCCGGGTGGTAATTCACCCCTCCACTTT. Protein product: CASRPPGGNSPLHF.

This CDR3 reads CASSPEGGQGISEQYF. The CDR3 DNA sequence: TGTGCCAGCAGCCCAGAGGGAGGACAGGGGATCTCCGAGCAGTACTTC. V and J are TRBV5-4 and TRBJ2-7, with 9 bases fitting TRBD1. This CDR3 spans 16 amino acids. Germline CDR1 is SGHNT and CDR2 is YYREEE (reference sequence). The ends lost 4 bases at V and 6 bases at J; junction bases unmatched: 14. The full variable domain, with the rest looked up from reference TRBV5-4 and TRBJ2-7, is ETGVTQSPTHLIKTRGQQVTLRCSSQSGHNTVSWYQQALGQGPQFIFQYYREEENGRGNFPPRFSGLQFPNYSSELNVNALELDDSALYLCASSPEGGQGISEQYFGPGTRLTVT.

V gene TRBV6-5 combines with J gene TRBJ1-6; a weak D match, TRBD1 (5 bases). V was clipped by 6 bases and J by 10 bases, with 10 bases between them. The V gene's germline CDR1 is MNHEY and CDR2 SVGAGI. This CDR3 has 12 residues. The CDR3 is CASSQGSSPLHF. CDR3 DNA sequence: TGTGCCAGCAGCCAGGGTAGCTCACCCCTCCACTTT.

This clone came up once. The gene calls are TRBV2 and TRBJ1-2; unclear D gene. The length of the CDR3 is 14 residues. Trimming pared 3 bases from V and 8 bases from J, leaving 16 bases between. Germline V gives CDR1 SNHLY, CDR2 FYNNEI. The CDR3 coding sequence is TGTGCCAGCAGTGAGGTACGGTGGTCCGAGGGCTACACCTTC. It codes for CASSEVRWSEGYTF.

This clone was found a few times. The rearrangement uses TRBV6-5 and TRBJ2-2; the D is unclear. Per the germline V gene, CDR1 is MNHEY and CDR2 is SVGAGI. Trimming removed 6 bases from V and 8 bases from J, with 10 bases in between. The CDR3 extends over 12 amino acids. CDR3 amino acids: CASRRLQGELFF. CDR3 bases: TGTGCCAGCAGACGCCTCCAGGGGGAGCTGTTTTTT.

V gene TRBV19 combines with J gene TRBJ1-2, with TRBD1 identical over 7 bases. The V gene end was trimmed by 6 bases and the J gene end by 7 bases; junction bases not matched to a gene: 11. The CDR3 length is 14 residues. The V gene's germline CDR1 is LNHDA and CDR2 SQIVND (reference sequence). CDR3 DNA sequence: TGTGCCAGTAGGGGGACAGCGACATCAGTTGGCTACACCTTC. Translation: CASRGTATSVGYTF.

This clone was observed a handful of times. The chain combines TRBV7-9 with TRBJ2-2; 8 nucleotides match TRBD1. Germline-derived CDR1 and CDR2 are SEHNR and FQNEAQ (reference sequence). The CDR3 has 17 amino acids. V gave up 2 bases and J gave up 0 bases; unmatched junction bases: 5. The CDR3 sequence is CASSLPGQGANTGELFF. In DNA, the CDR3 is TGTGCCAGCAGCTTACCAGGACAGGGCGCGAACACCGGGGAGCTGTTTTTT.

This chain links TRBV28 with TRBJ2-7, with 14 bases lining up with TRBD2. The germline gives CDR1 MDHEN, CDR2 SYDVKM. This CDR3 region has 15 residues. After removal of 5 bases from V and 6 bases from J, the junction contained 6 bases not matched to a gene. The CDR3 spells CASSPPGLAGVEQYF. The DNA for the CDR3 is TGTGCCAGCAGTCCTCCGGGACTAGCGGGAGTCGAGCAGTACTTC.

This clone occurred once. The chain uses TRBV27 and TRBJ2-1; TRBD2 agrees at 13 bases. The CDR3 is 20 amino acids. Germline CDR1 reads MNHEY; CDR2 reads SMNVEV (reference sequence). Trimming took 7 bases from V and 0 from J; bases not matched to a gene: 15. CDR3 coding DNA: TGTGCCAGCAAACTGCTGACTAGCGGGGGGCCTAACCGCTCCTACAATGAGCAGTTCTTC. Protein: CASKLLTSGGPNRSYNEQFF.

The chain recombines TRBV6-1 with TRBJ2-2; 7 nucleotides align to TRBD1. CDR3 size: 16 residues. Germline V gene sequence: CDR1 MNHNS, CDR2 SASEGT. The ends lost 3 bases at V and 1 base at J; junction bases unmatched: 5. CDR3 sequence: CASSDQTGLNTGELFF. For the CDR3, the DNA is TGTGCCAGCAGTGATCAGACAGGGCTGAACACCGGGGAGCTGTTTTTT.

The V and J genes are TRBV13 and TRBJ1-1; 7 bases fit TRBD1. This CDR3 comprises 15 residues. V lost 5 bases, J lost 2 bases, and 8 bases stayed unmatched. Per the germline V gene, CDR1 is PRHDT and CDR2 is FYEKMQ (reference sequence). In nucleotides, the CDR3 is TGTGCCAGCAGCGCGCAACAGGGGCGAAACACTGAAGCTTTCTTT. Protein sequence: CASSAQQGRNTEAFF. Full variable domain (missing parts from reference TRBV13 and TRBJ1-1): AAGVIQSPRHLIKEKRETATLKCYPIPRHDTVYWYQQGPGQDPQFLISFYEKMQSDKGSIPDRFSAQQFSDYHSELNMSSLELGDSALYFCASSAQQGRNTEAFFGQGTRLTVV.